Listed below are T cell receptor beta chains from one sample, sequenced in a study of T cells after yellow fever vaccination. TCRdb independently ran MiXCR on the 5' RACE reads; one entry per CDR3 protein. The repertoire holds some 300,000 distinct CDR3 sequences, approximately 10% seen once, with about 3.7% in the top ten. Specimen: CD4+ T cells sorted from PBMCs, collected 5 days after the yellow fever booster vaccination. These receptor sequences come from a man aged 18 to 30 who received the YFV17D yellow fever vaccine. Both conserved end residues are trimmed from each CDR3.

TRBV25-1	TRBJ1-6	ASSAERDGERLPLH
TRBV30	TRBJ2-1	AWIQGSSYNEQF
TRBV6-2/TRBV6-3	TRBJ2-1	ASSGRGLRDSYNEQF
TRBV4-2	TRBJ2-7	ASSQEWGPYEQY
TRBV28	TRBJ2-6	ASRLYSGLSSGANVLT
TRBV27	TRBJ2-2	ATRRPAGELF
TRBV4-3	TRBJ2-5	ASSQAEGPGTQY
TRBV28	TRBJ1-3	ASREASSGNTIY
TRBV6-6	TRBJ1-1	ASLVGGNTEAF
TRBV7-9	TRBJ2-5	ASSLSVQETQY
TRBV7-8	TRBJ1-2	ASSRTDANYGYT
TRBV6-6	TRBJ1-5	ASSYQSEGNQPQH
TRBV5-1	TRBJ2-1	ASSFDQSSYNEQF
TRBV3-1	TRBJ2-3	ASSQNNPTARTDTQY
TRBV20-1	TRBJ2-5	SAFPSGGASETQY
TRBV5-1	TRBJ2-3	ASSLFLGGDTQY
TRBV5-1	TRBJ2-7	ASSSDRGTYEQY
TRBV20-1	TRBJ2-1	SAWGGVTEQF
TRBV4-3	TRBJ1-2	ASSQLGFQVYT
TRBV4-2	TRBJ1-2	ASSQDLQWGYT
TRBV6-5	TRBJ2-5	ASSYSSRGGETQY
TRBV6-5	TRBJ2-5	ASSYAGTGGRRDETQY
TRBV15	TRBJ2-5	ATSRDIETQY